Listed below are T cell receptor beta chains from one sample, sequenced in a study of T cell changes during pregnancy in multiple sclerosis. Produced via immunoSEQ multiplex PCR; TCRdb's table is partial and in-frame only. The sample records about 38,000 clones, roughly 93% being singletons. Sequenced here: CD4+ T cells from peripheral blood mononuclear cells, sampled in the second trimester of pregnancy. The source is a female donor with multiple sclerosis, enrolled in a pregnancy study. CDR3s include the opening cysteine and the closing phenylalanine or tryptophan. A D gene is named only where the DNA matches it firmly. Some rows mark clone size as missing; the rest say once, few, many or name a class of expanded clone.

>TRBJ2-5|NA|once|TRBV2
CASSTRKAVQETQYF
TGTGCCAGCAGTACGAGGAAAGCCGTCCAAGAGACCCAGTACTTC
>TRBJ2-3|TRBD2|NA|TRBV5-1
CASSLLAGAPDTQYF
TGCGCCAGCAGCTTGCTAGCGGGGGCCCCGGATACGCAGTATTTT
>TRBJ1-2|NA|NA|TRBV6-4
CASRASGRDGYTF
TGTGCCAGCCGCGCGTCCGGGAGGGATGGCTACACCTTC
>TRBJ2-1|NA|NA|TRBV10-3
CAISEGGSRRLNEQFF
TGTGCCATCAGCGAGGGGGGCAGCCGGCGATTGAATGAGCAGTTCTTC
>TRBJ1-3|TRBD1|NA|TRBV5-1
CASSQDRAGNTIYF
TGCGCCAGCAGCCAAGACAGGGCTGGAAACACCATATATTTT
>TRBJ2-7|NA|NA|TRBV5-4
CASSSFSLGSIHEQYF
TGTGCCAGCAGCTCGTTTAGTCTAGGGAGTATCCACGAGCAGTACTTC
>TRBJ2-3|NA|NA|TRBV5-4
CASSSYADTQYF
TGTGCCAGCAGCTCCTACGCAGATACGCAGTATTTT
>TRBJ1-4|NA|NA|TRBV21-1
CASSRRGGDEKLFF
TGTGCCAGCAGCCGTAGGGGGGGCGATGAAAAACTGTTTTTT
>TRBJ2-7|NA|once|TRBV7-9
CASSLQFGSSYEQYF
TGTGCCAGCAGCTTACAGTTCGGGTCTTCCTACGAGCAGTACTTC
>TRBJ1-5|NA|NA|TRBV18
CASSPGSGGNQPQHF
TGTGCCAGCTCCCCCGGTTCCGGGGGCAATCAGCCCCAGCATTTT
>TRBJ2-7|NA|NA|TRBV11-2
CASSLPPYEQYF
TGTGCCAGCAGCTTACCCCCATACGAGCAGTACTTC
>TRBJ1-5|NA|once|TRBV5-1
CASSLEGFSNQPQHF
TGCGCCAGCAGCTTAGAGGGTTTTAGCAATCAGCCCCAGCATTTT
>TRBJ2-1|NA|NA|TRBV10-3
CAITAAANNEQFF
TGTGCCATCACCGCAGCGGCTAACAATGAGCAGTTCTTC
>TRBJ1-6|NA|once|TRBV5-1
CASSGGASSYNSPLHF
TGCGCCAGCAGCGGGGGGGCGAGCTCCTATAATTCACCCCTCCACTTT
>TRBJ1-2|NA|NA|TRBV25-1
CASSGKVGGGGYGYTF
TGTGCCAGCAGCGGAAAGGTCGGGGGGGGTGGCTATGGCTACACCTTC
>TRBJ1-2|NA|NA|TRBV7-5
CVRSSGQRNYGYTF
TGTGTCAGAAGCTCGGGACAGAGAAACTATGGCTACACCTTC
>TRBJ1-6|NA|NA|TRBV27
CASSLGRHSPLHF
TGTGCCAGCAGTTTAGGGAGGCATTCACCCCTCCACTTT
>TRBJ2-3|TRBD2|NA|TRBV7-3
CASSAGGRGTDTQYF
TGTGCCAGCAGCGCGGGGGGGCGAGGCACAGATACGCAGTATTTT
>TRBJ1-1|NA|once|TRBV5-1
CASSQGGVTGMNTEAFF
TGCGCCAGCAGCCAGGGAGGAGTAACGGGGATGAACACTGAAGCTTTCTTT
>TRBJ2-6|NA|NA|TRBV12-5
CASLYSGANVLTF
TGTGCTAGCCTGTATTCTGGGGCCAACGTCCTGACTTTC
>TRBJ2-2|NA|NA|TRBV19
CASSTYKGTGELFF
TGTGCCAGTAGTACCTACAAGGGGACCGGGGAGCTGTTTTTT
>TRBJ2-4|TRBD2|NA|TRBV20-1
CSARVGLAASF
TGCAGTGCTAGAGTCGGACTAGCGGCCTCGTTC
>TRBJ1-2|NA|NA|TRBV7-9
CASSPQGSVGYTF
TGTGCCAGCAGCCCACAGGGCTCGGTTGGCTACACCTTC
>TRBJ1-6|NA|NA|TRBV7-2
CASSFRDILSPLHF
TGTGCCAGCAGCTTTCGGGACATCCTTTCACCCCTCCACTTT
>TRBJ2-2|TRBD1|once|TRBV19
CASSMGTGGRKTGELFF
TGTGCCAGTAGTATGGGTACAGGGGGGCGGAAGACCGGGGAGCTGTTTTTT
>TRBJ2-2|NA|NA|TRBV2
CASSEAPGYTGELFF
TGTGCCAGCAGTGAAGCTCCAGGGTACACCGGGGAGCTGTTTTTT
>TRBJ1-1|NA|NA|TRBV9
CASSVDLGGANTEAFF
TGTGCCAGCAGCGTAGATCTTGGGGGGGCGAACACTGAAGCTTTCTTT
>TRBJ2-3|NA|NA|TRBV7-3
CASSSGGDTQYF
TGTGCCAGCAGTTCCGGAGGAGATACGCAGTATTTT
>TRBJ1-6|TRBD1|NA|TRBV6-5
CASSQDREYNSPLHF
TGTGCCAGCAGCCAGGACAGGGAGTATAATTCACCCCTCCACTTT
>TRBJ2-2|TRBD2|once|TRBV6-5
CASKLAGDTGELFF
TGTGCCAGCAAGTTAGCGGGGGACACCGGGGAGCTGTTTTTT
>TRBJ2-2|NA|NA|TRBV7-3
CASSFPSTGELFF
TGTGCCAGCAGCTTTCCTAGCACCGGGGAGCTGTTTTTT
>TRBJ2-7|NA|few|TRBV29-1
CSVQATAYEQYF
TGCAGCGTCCAAGCCACGGCCTACGAGCAGTACTTC
>TRBJ2-1|TRBD1|NA|TRBV10-3
CAIRGQGAFDEQFF
TGTGCCATCAGAGGCCAGGGGGCGTTCGATGAGCAGTTCTTC
>TRBJ1-2|TRBD1|NA|TRBV9
CASSGQGARGYNPGYTF
TGTGCCAGCAGCGGACAGGGGGCGCGGGGCTACAATCCGGGCTACACCTTC
>TRBJ2-6|NA|NA|TRBV10-3
CAISQGTSGANVLTF
TGTGCCATTTCACAGGGTACCTCTGGGGCCAACGTCCTGACTTTC